A single sample is the source of the 30 T cell receptor beta chains below, sequenced in a study of cytomegalovirus exposure and HLA in healthy donors listed by TCRdb under 2017. Library prep was done by the immunoSEQ multiplex PCR assay. This immuneACCESS table, as held by TCRdb, lists in-frame sequences with V and J called but not all clones. Of the missing ones, under half trace to an unresolved V gene in checked studies; the others have no known cause. In this sample the table shows 180,000 or so clones, around nine tenths of which occur a single time. The top ten constitute more than 1.3% of the sample. Sequencing used PBMCs. The source is a woman between 25 and 40 years old in good health and CMV-seronegative.

The chain combines TRBV19 with TRBJ1-6; tentatively, D is TRBD1 (5 bases). Deletions cut 4 bases from V and 6 bases from J, with 13 bases between. Germline V gene sequence: CDR1 LNHDA, CDR2 SQIVND (reference sequence). The CDR3 covers 15 residues. The CDR3 coding sequence is TGTGCCAGTAGTAGAGAGACAGTACCTAATTCACCCCTCCACTTT. It specifies CASSRETVPNSPLHF.

The J gene is TRBJ2-7, the V gene TRBV9; possible D gene TRBD2, 6 bases. This CDR3 contains 15 residues. V lost 0 bases and J 3 bases, leaving 13 bases between the germline ends. Germline V lookup: CDR1 SGDLS, CDR2 YYNGEE. In DNA, the CDR3 is TGTGCCAGCAGCGTAGGCTCCGGGAGAGGCTACGAGCAGTACTTC. As protein: CASSVGSGRGYEQYF.

The chain links TRBV11-2 to TRBJ2-7, with 7 bases fitting TRBD2. The J segment lost 1 base and the V segment lost 1 base, leaving 4 bases of the junction unmatched. The length of the CDR3 is 15 residues. Germline V gives CDR1 SGHAT, CDR2 FQNNGV. CDR3 nucleotides: TGTGCCAGCAGCTTAGCAGCGGGGTTTTCCTACGAGCAGTACTTC. It codes for CASSLAAGFSYEQYF.

V gene TRBV4-1 combines with J gene TRBJ1-1, with 9 bases aligning to TRBD1. The CDR3 sequence is 17 residues long. Germline V gene sequence: CDR1 MGHRA, CDR2 YSYEKL. V lost 3 bases, J lost 3 bases, and 11 bases stayed unmatched. Here the CDR3 reads CASSQIPGQGQDTEAFF. DNA for the CDR3: TGCGCCAGCAGCCAGATCCCGGGACAGGGACAAGACACTGAAGCTTTCTTT.

V usage is TRBV27 and J usage is TRBJ2-3; 11 nucleotides match TRBD2. Unmatched junction bases numbered 2, after V lost 1 base and J lost 5 bases. CDR3 length: 15 amino acids. CDR1 is MNHEY and CDR2 is SMNVEV in the germline V gene (reference sequence). CDR3 in DNA: TGTGCCAGCAGTTTATTGCTAGCGGGGGGAGATACGCAGTATTTT. Translated, it gives CASSLLLAGGDTQYF.

The J gene is TRBJ1-5, the V gene TRBV6-1; 9 nucleotides line up with TRBD1. The junction had 8 bases not matched to a gene; V was cut back by 7 bases and J by 4 bases. The V gene's germline CDR1 is MNHNS and CDR2 SASEGT. The CDR3 consists of 15 residues. The CDR3 reads CASKIGTGPNQPQHF. Here the CDR3 DNA reads TGTGCCAGCAAAATAGGGACAGGGCCAAATCAGCCCCAGCATTTT.

The rearrangement joins TRBV4-1 to TRBJ2-7; 7 nucleotides align to TRBD1. This CDR3 region has 16 residues. Per germline, CDR1 MGHRA and CDR2 YSYEKL. Losses at the gene ends were 2 bases for V and 3 bases for J; bases not matched to a gene: 10. The CDR3 DNA sequence: TGCGCCAGCAGCCAAAGGACAGCAGGGGGTGGCTACGAGCAGTACTTC. It encodes CASSQRTAGGGYEQYF.

CDR3 nucleotides: TGTGCCAGCAGTCATAGGACAATTCGGGCAGACAATGAGCAGTTCTTC. Amino acids: CASSHRTIRADNEQFF. The chain joins TRBV25-1 to TRBJ2-1; a possible D gene is TRBD1 (5 bases). CDR1 and CDR2 (germline): MGHDK, SYGVNS. The CDR3 runs to 16 residues. Trimming left V 5 bases short and J 5 bases short, with 19 bases between.

The chain links TRBV5-4 to TRBJ1-1; 8 nucleotides line up with TRBD1. This CDR3 spans 14 amino acids. CDR1 is SGHNT and CDR2 is YYREEE in the germline V gene (reference sequence). J was trimmed by 1 base and V by 3 bases; bases with no gene match: 2. This chain's CDR3 is CASSSGTGNTEAFF. In nucleotides, the CDR3 is TGTGCCAGCAGCTCCGGGACAGGGAACACTGAAGCTTTCTTT.

The CDR3 coding sequence is TGTGCCAGCTCGACGAGGCACACTGAAGCTTTCTTT. This gives the protein CASSTRHTEAFF. V and J are TRBV18 and TRBJ1-1; D is unclear. CDR1 is KGHSH and CDR2 is LQKENI in the germline V gene. The CDR3 runs to 12 residues. Trimming removed 6 bases at V and 3 bases at J, with 8 bases between.

This chain joins TRBV14 and TRBJ1-6; no clear D. Per germline, CDR1 SGHDN and CDR2 FVKESK. This CDR3 has 16 amino acids. The V end was cut by 1 base, the J end by 0 bases, with 7 bases between. CDR3 protein: CASSQVSSSYNSPLHF. In DNA form, the CDR3 reads TGTGCCAGCAGCCAAGTGTCCAGCTCCTATAATTCACCCCTCCACTTT.

This chain uses TRBV5-1 with TRBJ2-5, with 13 positions matching TRBD2. CDR1 is SGHRS, CDR2 YFSETQ, per germline. V lost 2 bases to trimming and J lost 2 bases; unmatched junction nucleotides: 3. The CDR3 runs 16 residues. CDR3 sequence: CASSLGTSGEQETQYF. CDR3 nucleotides: TGCGCCAGCAGCTTAGGGACTAGCGGGGAGCAAGAGACCCAGTACTTC.

This clone was picked up one time. The chain is built from TRBV5-1 and TRBJ2-3, with TRBD1 identical over 8 bases. J was trimmed by 4 bases and V by 4 bases; bases with no gene match: 8. CDR1 and CDR2 from the germline V gene are SGHRS and YFSETQ. This CDR3 is 15 amino acids long. The CDR3 loop reads CASSRSGQDADTQYF. CDR3 nucleotide sequence: TGCGCCAGCAGCCGTTCGGGACAGGATGCAGATACGCAGTATTTT.

This sequence joins TRBV9 and TRBJ1-5; TRBD1 is a possible D gene (5 bases). Trimming took 0 bases from V and 0 from J, leaving 19 bases between them. This CDR3 region has 19 residues. The germline V gene encodes CDR1 SGDLS and CDR2 YYNGEE. In nucleotides, the CDR3 is TGTGCCAGCAGCGTAGTAGGTAGGGCAGGGTACTATAGCAATCAGCCCCAGCATTTT. It is translated as CASSVVGRAGYYSNQPQHF.

The chain links TRBV10-3 to TRBJ1-1; no clear D gene. Trimming cost V 5 bases and J 1 base, with 11 bases left between them. The germline CDR1 and CDR2 sequences are ENHRY and SYGVKD. CDR3 length: 14 residues. The CDR3 sequence is CAISNKGGNTEAFF. Written as DNA, the CDR3 is TGTGCCATCAGTAATAAGGGAGGGAACACTGAAGCTTTCTTT.

This clone was seen a single time. The chain joins TRBV27 to TRBJ2-5; 11 bases align to TRBD2. Germline CDR1 and CDR2: MNHEY and SMNVEV (reference sequence). This CDR3 has 15 amino acids. The J segment lost 2 bases and the V segment lost 6 bases, leaving 5 bases of the junction unmatched. Here the CDR3 DNA reads TGTGCCAGCAGCCGCGGGACTAGCGGACAAGAGACCCAGTACTTC. It encodes CASSRGTSGQETQYF.

This rearrangement joins TRBV2 to TRBJ1-2, with D possibly being TRBD1 (6 bases). The CDR3 spans 16 residues. The germline V gene has CDR1 SNHLY and CDR2 FYNNEI. Trimming cost V 6 bases and J 2 bases, with 19 bases left between them. The DNA of the CDR3 is TGTGCCAGCAGCCAGGCACGACAGGAGCTGAACTATGGCTACACCTTC. It encodes CASSQARQELNYGYTF.

This chain links TRBV2 with TRBJ2-3, with 8 bases fitting TRBD2. CDR1 is SNHLY and CDR2 is FYNNEI in the germline V gene. Germline trimming cut 2 bases from V and 3 bases from J; bases unmatched to any gene: 4. CDR3 size: 15 residues. The CDR3, as DNA: TGTGCCAGCAGTGAAATGGCGGGGGGTACAGATACGCAGTATTTT. Translated: CASSEMAGGTDTQYF.

This clone showed up just a few times. The chain joins TRBV6-5 to TRBJ2-7; the D gene is possibly TRBD2 (6 bases). The CDR3 covers 12 residues. The germline CDR1 and CDR2 sequences are MNHEY and SVGAGI. The V end was cut by 6 bases, the J end by 0 bases, with 6 bases between. The CDR3 DNA reads TGTGCCAGCAGCGGGGGCTCCTACGAGCAGTACTTC. The encoded protein is CASSGGSYEQYF.

V usage is TRBV6-6 and J usage is TRBJ1-1, with TRBD1 matching 7 bases. CDR1 is MNHNY and CDR2 is SVGAGI in the germline V gene (reference sequence). This CDR3 has 15 amino acids. The ends lost 6 bases at V and 0 bases at J; junction bases unmatched: 7. The CDR3 loop is CASRTGKGMNTEAFF. As DNA, the CDR3 is TGTGCCAGCAGGACAGGGAAGGGCATGAACACTGAAGCTTTCTTT.

The chain couples TRBV4-2 to TRBJ1-2; TRBD1 aligns across 7 bases. J lost 9 bases, V lost 0 bases, and 7 bases had no gene match. CDR1 is LGHNA, CDR2 YNFKEQ, per germline. CDR3 length equals 14 residues. The CDR3 sequence is CASSQDIDRESYTF. The CDR3 region has the DNA TGTGCCAGCAGCCAAGATATCGACAGGGAGAGCTACACCTTC.

The chain recombines TRBV7-9 with TRBJ2-3; 9 bases fit TRBD2. V was clipped by 4 bases and J by 3 bases; unmatched bases: 5. The CDR3 has 15 amino acids. CDR1 and CDR2 from the germline V gene are SEHNR and FQNEAQ (reference sequence). The CDR3 reads CASSSIAGETDTQYF. CDR3 coding DNA: TGTGCCAGCAGCTCCATAGCGGGGGAAACAGATACGCAGTATTTT.

The V and J genes are TRBV7-6 and TRBJ2-1; maybe TRBD2 (6 bases). V lost 4 bases and J 0 bases, leaving 13 bases between the germline ends. Germline assignment: CDR1 SGHVS and CDR2 FNYEAQ. This CDR3 spans 16 amino acids. The CDR3 spells CASSSGGLRSYNEQFF. CDR3 nucleotides: TGTGCCAGCAGCTCTGGGGGACTCCGCTCCTACAATGAGCAGTTCTTC.

The genes are TRBV9 and TRBJ1-2; 8 bases align to TRBD1. Trimming at V came to 0 bases and at J to 8 bases, leaving 3 bases not matched to a gene. In germline, CDR1 is SGDLS, CDR2 YYNGEE. There are 13 residues in the CDR3. DNA for the CDR3: TGTGCCAGCAGCGTAGGGGCAGGGGGCGGCTACACCTTC. It translates to CASSVGAGGGYTF.

The V and J genes are TRBV5-1 and TRBJ2-7, with 9 positions matching TRBD2. V shed 2 bases and J 0 bases; nucleotides not matched to a gene: 12. The CDR3 loop spans 18 amino acids. Germline CDR1 is SGHRS and CDR2 is YFSETQ. CDR3 region: CASSLRSPLAGTSYEQYF. The CDR3 nucleotides read TGCGCCAGCAGCTTACGTTCACCTCTAGCGGGGACCTCCTACGAGCAGTACTTC.

The chain couples TRBV4-1 to TRBJ1-5; 7 bases align to TRBD1. CDR1 and CDR2 from the germline V gene are MGHRA and YSYEKL. The CDR3 covers 16 residues. J was trimmed by 6 bases and V by 0 bases; bases with no gene match: 8. In DNA form, the CDR3 reads TGCGCCAGCAGCCAAGATGGTCCGACAGGGTTTCAGCCCCAGCATTTT. It is translated as CASSQDGPTGFQPQHF.

V gene TRBV27 combines with J gene TRBJ1-3; D not certain. CDR3 length equals 14 residues. Germline assignment: CDR1 MNHEY and CDR2 SMNVEV (reference sequence). The ends were cut back, 8 bases at V and 1 base at J, with 12 bases in the middle. The CDR3 DNA reads TGTGCCAGCGGAACTCGAGGGTCTGGAAACACCATATATTTT. Its protein is CASGTRGSGNTIYF.

The J gene is TRBJ1-1, the V gene TRBV6-6, with unresolved D. There are 14 residues in the CDR3. Germline-derived CDR1 and CDR2 are MNHNY and SVGAGI (reference sequence). The ends were cut back, 2 bases at V and 4 bases at J, with 11 bases in the middle. The CDR3 protein is CASSYRGFSTEAFF. In DNA form, the CDR3 reads TGTGCCAGCAGTTACCGGGGTTTTAGCACTGAAGCTTTCTTT.

This chain uses TRBV19 with TRBJ2-1, with TRBD2 identical over 14 bases. V shed 5 bases, J shed 9 bases, and the junction held 6 bases outside the gene matches. CDR3 size: 15 residues. Germline-derived CDR1 and CDR2 are LNHDA and SQIVND (reference sequence). The CDR3 nucleotides are TGTGCCAGTAGTCCCGGACTAGCGGGGGGTCTTGAGCAGTTCTTC. Its protein product is CASSPGLAGGLEQFF.

This clone was counted only a few times. Within the sample, other DNA sequences also encode this same CDR3. This sequence joins TRBV5-1 and TRBJ1-1; 8 positions agree with TRBD1. The CDR3 is made up of 14 amino acids. Trimming removed 4 bases from V and 3 bases from J; junction bases left unmatched: 5. The germline CDR1 and CDR2 sequences are SGHRS and YFSETQ. CDR3: CASSPAGGYTEAFF. In nucleotides, the CDR3 is TGCGCCAGCAGCCCAGCAGGGGGCTACACTGAAGCTTTCTTT.